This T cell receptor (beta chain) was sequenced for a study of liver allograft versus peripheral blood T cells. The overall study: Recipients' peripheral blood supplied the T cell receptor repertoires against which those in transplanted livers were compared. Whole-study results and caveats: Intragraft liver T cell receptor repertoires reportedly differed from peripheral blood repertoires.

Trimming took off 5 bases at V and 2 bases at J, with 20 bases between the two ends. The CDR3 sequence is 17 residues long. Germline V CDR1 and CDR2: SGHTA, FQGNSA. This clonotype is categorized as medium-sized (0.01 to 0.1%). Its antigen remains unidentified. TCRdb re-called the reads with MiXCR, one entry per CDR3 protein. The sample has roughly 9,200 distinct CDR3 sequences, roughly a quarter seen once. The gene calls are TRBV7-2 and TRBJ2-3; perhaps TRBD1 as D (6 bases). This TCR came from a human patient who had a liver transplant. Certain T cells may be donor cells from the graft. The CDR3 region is CASSPHPKQGTTDTQYF. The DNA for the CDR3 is TGTGCCAGCAGCCCTCACCCAAAACAGGGAACCACAGATACGCAGTATTTT.